This note documents a single T cell receptor (beta chain) sequence. This sample is drawn from a study of T cell changes during pregnancy in multiple sclerosis. Germline CDR1 SGHDN, CDR2 FVKESK. CDR3 length: 16 amino acids. Trimming took 4 bases from V and 1 from J, leaving 17 bases between them. Some clones are missing from TCRdb's copy, which holds only in-frame ones; the method was immunoSEQ multiplex PCR. The repertoire consists of about 70,000 clones, with about 91% occurring once and the leading ten covering 1.4% to 1.5%. V gene TRBV14 combines with J gene TRBJ2-7; D is possibly TRBD2 (7 bases). The sequences come from peripheral blood, collected after pregnancy. The source of this sequence is a female donor with multiple sclerosis, enrolled in a pregnancy study. In DNA form, the CDR3 reads TGTGCCAGCAGCCTCCGAGCGGGACAAGGGTCCTACGAGCAGTACTTC. Its translation is CASSLRAGQGSYEQYF.